The present TCR beta chain was sequenced within a study of CD8 T cells in ankylosing spondylitis. Overall study findings and caveats: Reports say disease-linked clones showed up significantly more in matched ankylosing spondylitis synovial fluid. Typical of ankylosing spondylitis blood, it appeared, was a TCR beta motif of 7 or 8 highly homologous variants. With a CD8+ phenotype, disease-linked clones were relatively rare in peripheral blood.

This clonotype was found many times. Antigen unknown. Quantitative 5'-RACE with molecular barcodes produced the TCR beta libraries. TCRdb re-derived calls from the 5' RACE reads in MiXCR, one entry per CDR3 protein. Of almost 250,000 distinct CDR3 sequences listed, about 30% are singletons. Material: blood, either unsorted or a sorted T cell fraction (not recorded which). This clonotype was obtained from a male donor with ankylosing spondylitis or in good health (not recorded which).

CDR3 in amino acids: CSVETGSTDTQYF. DNA for the CDR3: TGCAGCGTTGAAACAGGAAGCACAGATACGCAGTATTTT. The chain uses TRBV29-1 and TRBJ2-3, with D perhaps TRBD1 (5 bases). V gave up 2 bases and J gave up 0 bases, with 6 bases separating them. This CDR3 region has 13 residues. Looked up from germline, CDR1 is SQVTM and CDR2 is ANQGSEA.